This entry lists 18 T cell receptor beta chains sequenced from one sample in a study of human T cells and chemical hapten exposure (dated by TCRdb to the early 2020s). This specimen's time point label, interpreted: healthy volunteer bleed at 6 weeks. Total RNA was extracted from unfractionated whole blood that had been collected in Tempus Blood RNA tubes. Libraries were made using RACE. For sequencing, a NextSeq 500 was employed. TCRdb took the public reads, trimmed them with fastp at Q25, ran MiXCR for clone calling and kept in-frame beta chains. Each CDR3 protein gets just one entry, which takes the most common genes and DNA from the rows behind it. This sample holds about 65,000 distinct CDR3 sequences; about 5.7% were observed only once. The ten top clones hold 3.4% of the sample. The sample taken for sequencing was whole blood. These receptors were collected from a female donor in good health. Some clones in this sample may be carry-over from other donors' samples.

This clonotype was counted ten times or more. V usage is TRBV5-6 and J usage is TRBJ2-5; no firm D call. This CDR3 region has 14 residues. Germline values: CDR1 SGHDT, CDR2 YYEEEE. V lost 1 base and J lost 2, with 9 bases in between. CDR3: CASSLLLYQETQYF. As DNA, the CDR3 is TGTGCCAGCAGCTTGTTGCTATATCAAGAGACCCAGTACTTC.

In its sample, this clonotype was seen many times. The V gene is TRBV20-1, the J gene TRBJ2-7, with D unresolved. CDR3 length: 12 residues. Germline V gene sequence: CDR1 DFQATT, CDR2 SNEGSKA (reference sequence). The DNA of the CDR3 is TGCAGCCCGAATGGGGTCTCGGGTGAGCAGTACTTC. Translation: CSPNGVSGEQYF.

This clonotype occurred many times. The chain links TRBV6-2 or TRBV6-3 to TRBJ1-1; D call uncertain. The V gene lost 2 bases and the J gene lost 1 base, with 8 bases spanning the gap. Per germline, CDR1 MNHEY and CDR2 SVGEGT. This CDR3 has 14 residues. DNA for the CDR3: TGTGCCAGCAGTTACGGTTGGGGGAACACTGAAGCTTTCTTT. It specifies CASSYGWGNTEAFF.

This clonotype occurred many times. This chain uses TRBV27 with TRBJ2-4; the D gene is possibly TRBD1 (6 bases). CDR1 and CDR2 from the germline V gene are MNHEY and SMNVEV (reference sequence). The CDR3 extends over 18 amino acids. The germline V and J ends were trimmed by 5 bases and 0 bases, with 20 bases remaining between them. The CDR3 region is CASSPTLQGELAKNIQYF. CDR3 nucleotide sequence: TGTGCCAGCAGTCCTACTCTACAGGGAGAACTAGCCAAAAACATTCAGTACTTC.

This clonotype was counted between two and nine times. The gene calls are TRBV9 and TRBJ1-3; tentatively, D is TRBD1 (6 bases). Deletions cut 5 bases from V and 6 bases from J, with 18 bases between. Per the germline V gene, CDR1 is SGDLS and CDR2 is YYNGEE. The CDR3 sequence is 15 residues long. CDR3 bases: TGTGCCAGCAGAAGGGGTCAGGGGATGGAAAACACCATATATTTT. Translation gives CASRRGQGMENTIYF.

This clonotype turned up a few times. The CDR3 nucleotides read TGTGCCAGCAGCAAACGTCCGGACACTGAAGCTTTCTTT. Residues: CASSKRPDTEAFF. The chain recombines TRBV7-3 with TRBJ1-1; D gene uncertain. V was clipped by 5 bases and J by 3 bases, with 10 bases between them. Per the germline V gene, CDR1 is SGHTA and CDR2 is FQGTGA. This CDR3 is built from 13 residues. Using reference TRBV7-3 and TRBJ1-1 for the parts outside the CDR3, the full variable domain is GAGVSQTPSNKVTEKGKYVELRCDPISGHTALYWYRQSLGQGPEFLIYFQGTGAADDSGLPNDRFFAVRPEGSVSTLKIQRTERGDSAVYLCASSKRPDTEAFFGQGTRLTVV.

This clonotype occurred many times. This chain joins TRBV12-3 or TRBV12-4 and TRBJ2-6; TRBD1 might be the D (6 bases). The CDR3 extends over 17 amino acids. The V end was cut by 3 bases, the J end by 0 bases, with 12 bases between. CDR3 DNA sequence: TGTGCCAGCAGTTTTAACAGGGCGCTCTCTGGGGCCAACGTCCTGACTTTC. Its translation is CASSFNRALSGANVLTF.

The rearrangement joins TRBV24-1 to TRBJ2-1; D gene uncertain. Germline V gene lookup returns CDR1 KGHDR and CDR2 SFDVKD. With 0 bases removed from V and 4 bases from J, the gap between germline ends came to 3 bases. The CDR3 contains 13 residues. CDR3 protein: CATSDLGYNEQFF. CDR3 nucleotides: TGTGCCACCAGTGATTTGGGGTACAATGAGCAGTTCTTC.

This clonotype was counted ten times or more. The chain carries TRBV29-1 and TRBJ2-7; D might be TRBD1 (5 bases). Trimming left V 1 base short and J 7 bases short, with 11 bases between. Germline lookup yields CDR1 SQVTM and CDR2 ANQGSEA. The CDR3 totals 12 residues. The CDR3 loop is CSVEADSLEQYF. CDR3 nucleotides: TGCAGCGTTGAAGCCGACAGCTTGGAGCAGTACTTC.

The chain employs TRBV20-1 and TRBJ2-5; TRBD2 is a possible D gene (6 bases). Trimming removed 5 bases from V and 5 bases from J, with 24 bases in between. Per germline, CDR1 DFQATT and CDR2 SNEGSKA (reference sequence). CDR3 size: 16 residues. This CDR3 is CSAFPGGGSHVETQYF. CDR3 DNA sequence: TGCAGTGCTTTCCCCGGTGGGGGGAGCCATGTGGAGACCCAGTACTTC.

This clonotype has ten or more counts. The J gene is TRBJ2-1, the V gene TRBV12-3 or TRBV12-4; 9 bases line up with TRBD2. This CDR3 comprises 16 residues. J gave up 7 bases and V 0 bases, and 7 bases lay outside the gene matches. The CDR3 sequence is CASSLAILAGMNEQFF. CDR3 coding DNA: TGTGCCAGCAGTTTAGCGATCCTAGCGGGAATGAATGAGCAGTTCTTC.

This clonotype was seen ten or more times. The gene calls are TRBV5-1 and TRBJ2-5; perhaps TRBD1 as D (6 bases). Germline CDR1 is SGHRS and CDR2 is YFSETQ. V was pared by 1 base and J by 5 bases, with 15 bases between. This CDR3 spans 15 amino acids. In DNA, the CDR3 is TGCGCCAGCAGCTTGACAGGGAGTCTGACGGAGACCCAGTACTTC. Protein sequence: CASSLTGSLTETQYF.

As concerns this clonotype: A much larger clone differs by one base, so this may be a read error. The V gene is TRBV9, the J gene TRBJ2-3; 7 nucleotides agree with TRBD2. This CDR3 has 16 residues. Germline V lookup: CDR1 SGDLS, CDR2 YYNGEE. The CDR3 loop reads CTSSVGSGGSADTQYF. The CDR3 DNA follows: TGTACCAGCAGCGTAGGAAGCGGCGGGAGTGCGGATACGCAGTATTTT.

The CDR3 here is CASSPDAKETQYF. The CDR3 nucleotides are TGTGCCAGCAGCCCGGATGCGAAAGAGACCCAGTACTTC. The chain has TRBV5-8 and TRBJ2-5; D uncertain. The CDR3 spans 13 residues. The germline CDR1 and CDR2 sequences are SGHTS and YDEGEE. Between the trimmed V and J ends, which lost 4 bases and 3 bases, there was a span of 10 bases.

Ten or more counts support this clonotype. The V gene is TRBV20-1, the J gene TRBJ2-7; 8 bases fit TRBD1. The CDR3 extends over 14 amino acids. The germline CDR1 and CDR2 sequences are DFQATT and SNEGSKA (reference sequence). J was trimmed by 1 base and V by 4 bases; bases with no gene match: 6. The CDR3 DNA follows: TGCAGTGCTAAGTCGGGGACAGGTTCCTACGAGCAGTACTTC. Protein: CSAKSGTGSYEQYF.

The V call is TRBV2, the J call TRBJ2-6, with a weak D call TRBD2 (6 bases). Trimming stripped 6 bases from V and 0 bases from J, with 15 bases between. The CDR3 extends over 17 amino acids. Germline V gene sequence: CDR1 SNHLY, CDR2 FYNNEI. The CDR3 here is CASSGTGLPSGANVLTF. The CDR3 bases are TGTGCCAGCAGCGGAACGGGACTCCCCTCTGGGGCCAACGTCCTGACTTTC.

This clonotype occurred many times. This rearrangement joins TRBV4-2 to TRBJ2-7; 8 bases align to TRBD2. Germline CDR1 LGHNA, CDR2 YNFKEQ. Losses at the gene ends were 0 bases for V and 4 bases for J; bases not matched to a gene: 8. The CDR3 has 16 amino acids. DNA of the CDR3: TGTGCCAGCAGCCAAGATCAGGCGGGAGGAAGGTACGAGCAGTACTTC. Translated, it gives CASSQDQAGGRYEQYF.

In this sample, this clonotype turned up many times. This chain joins TRBV7-9 and TRBJ2-3; D is undetermined. Trimming removed 5 bases at V and 2 bases at J, with 8 bases between. Germline V CDR1 and CDR2: SEHNR, FQNEAQ (reference sequence). CDR3 length: 13 amino acids. CDR3: CASSPRVTDTQYF. The CDR3 DNA reads as TGTGCCAGCAGCCCCAGAGTCACAGATACGCAGTATTTT.